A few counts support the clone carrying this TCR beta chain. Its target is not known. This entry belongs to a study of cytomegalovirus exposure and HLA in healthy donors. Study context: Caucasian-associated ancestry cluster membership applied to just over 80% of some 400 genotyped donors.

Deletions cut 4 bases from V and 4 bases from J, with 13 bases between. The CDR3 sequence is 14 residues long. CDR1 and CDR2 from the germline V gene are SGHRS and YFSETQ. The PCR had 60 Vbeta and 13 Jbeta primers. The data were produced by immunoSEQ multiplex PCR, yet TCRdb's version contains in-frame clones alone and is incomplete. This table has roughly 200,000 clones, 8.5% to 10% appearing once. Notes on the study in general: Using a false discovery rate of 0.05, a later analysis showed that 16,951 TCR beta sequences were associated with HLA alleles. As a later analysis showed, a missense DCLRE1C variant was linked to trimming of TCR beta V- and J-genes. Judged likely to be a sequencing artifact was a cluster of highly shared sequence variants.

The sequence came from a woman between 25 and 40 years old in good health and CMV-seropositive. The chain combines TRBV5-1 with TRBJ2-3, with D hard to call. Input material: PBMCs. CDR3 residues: CASSQSVEPDTQYF. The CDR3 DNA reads TGCGCCAGCAGCCAAAGCGTAGAGCCAGATACGCAGTATTTT.